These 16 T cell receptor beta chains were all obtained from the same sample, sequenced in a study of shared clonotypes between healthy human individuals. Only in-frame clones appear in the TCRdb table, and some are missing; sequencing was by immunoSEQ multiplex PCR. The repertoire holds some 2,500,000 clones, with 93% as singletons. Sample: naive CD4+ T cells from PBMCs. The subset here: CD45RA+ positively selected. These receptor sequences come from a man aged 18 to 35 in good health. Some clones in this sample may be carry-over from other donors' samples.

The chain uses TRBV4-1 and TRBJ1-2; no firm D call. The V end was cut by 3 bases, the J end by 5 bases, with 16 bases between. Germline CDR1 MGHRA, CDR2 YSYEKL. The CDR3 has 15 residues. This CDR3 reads CASSQAYGVWYGYTF. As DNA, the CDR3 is TGCGCCAGCAGCCAGGCTTACGGGGTCTGGTATGGCTACACCTTC.

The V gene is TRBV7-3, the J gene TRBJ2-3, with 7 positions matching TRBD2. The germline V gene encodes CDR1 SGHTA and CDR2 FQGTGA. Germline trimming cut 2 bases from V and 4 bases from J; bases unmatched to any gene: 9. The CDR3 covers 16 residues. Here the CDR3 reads CASSLLSGGLADTQYF. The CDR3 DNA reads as TGTGCCAGCAGCTTACTTTCGGGAGGTCTCGCAGATACGCAGTATTTT.

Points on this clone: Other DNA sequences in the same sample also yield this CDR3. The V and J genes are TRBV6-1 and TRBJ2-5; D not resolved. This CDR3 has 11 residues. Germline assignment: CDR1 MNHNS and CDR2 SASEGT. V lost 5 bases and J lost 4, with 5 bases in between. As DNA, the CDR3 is TGTGCCAGCAGTTACCGAGAGACCCAGTACTTC. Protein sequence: CASSYRETQYF.

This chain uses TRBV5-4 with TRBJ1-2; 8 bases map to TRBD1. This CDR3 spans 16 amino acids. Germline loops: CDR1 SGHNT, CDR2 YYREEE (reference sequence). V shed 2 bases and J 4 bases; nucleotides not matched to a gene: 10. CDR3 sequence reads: CASSFKQGGLGYGYTF. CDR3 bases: TGTGCCAGCAGCTTTAAACAGGGGGGTCTGGGCTATGGCTACACCTTC. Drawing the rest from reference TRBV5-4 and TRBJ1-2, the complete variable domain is ETGVTQSPTHLIKTRGQQVTLRCSSQSGHNTVSWYQQALGQGPQFIFQYYREEENGRGNFPPRFSGLQFPNYSSELNVNALELDDSALYLCASSFKQGGLGYGYTFGSGTRLTVV.

The CDR3 spells CASRLGDNEQFF. The CDR3 DNA is TGTGCCAGCAGGCTCGGGGACAATGAGCAGTTCTTC. The chain uses TRBV5-4 and TRBJ2-1, with D perhaps TRBD2 (5 bases). The CDR3 runs to 12 residues. V was pared by 5 bases and J by 5 bases, with 8 bases between. CDR1 is SGHNT, CDR2 YYREEE, per germline (reference sequence).

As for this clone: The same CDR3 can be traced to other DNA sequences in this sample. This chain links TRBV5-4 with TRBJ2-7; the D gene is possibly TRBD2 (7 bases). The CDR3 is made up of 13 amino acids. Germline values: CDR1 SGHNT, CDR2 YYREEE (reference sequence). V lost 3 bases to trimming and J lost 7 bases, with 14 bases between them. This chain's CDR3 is CASSWGASGEQYF. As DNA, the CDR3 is TGTGCCAGCAGCTGGGGGGCTAGCGGTGAGCAGTACTTC.

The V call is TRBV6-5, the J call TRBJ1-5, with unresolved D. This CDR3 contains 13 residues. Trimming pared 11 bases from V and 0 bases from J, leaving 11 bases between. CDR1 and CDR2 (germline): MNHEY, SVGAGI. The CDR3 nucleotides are TGTGCCTCGAGGGAGACTAGCAATCAGCCCCAGCATTTT. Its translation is CASRETSNQPQHF.

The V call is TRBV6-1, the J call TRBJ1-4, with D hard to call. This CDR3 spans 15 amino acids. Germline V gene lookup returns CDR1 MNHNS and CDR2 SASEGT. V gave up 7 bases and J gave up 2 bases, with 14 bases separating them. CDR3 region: CASIPRISTNEKLFF. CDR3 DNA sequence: TGTGCCAGCATCCCTCGGATAAGCACTAATGAAAAACTGTTTTTT.

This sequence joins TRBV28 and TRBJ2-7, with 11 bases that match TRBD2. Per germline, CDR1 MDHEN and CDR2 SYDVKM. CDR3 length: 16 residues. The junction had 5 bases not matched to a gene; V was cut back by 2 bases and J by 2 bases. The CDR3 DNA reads TGTGCCAGCAGTTTAACTAGCGGGGGTGGACCCTACGAGCAGTACTTC. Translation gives CASSLTSGGGPYEQYF.

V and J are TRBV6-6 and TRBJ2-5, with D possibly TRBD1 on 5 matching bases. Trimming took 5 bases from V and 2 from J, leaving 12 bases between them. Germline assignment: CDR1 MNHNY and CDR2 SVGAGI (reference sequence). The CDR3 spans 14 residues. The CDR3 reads CASSIRQGQETQYF. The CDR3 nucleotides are TGTGCCAGCAGTATCCGGCAGGGACAAGAGACCCAGTACTTC.

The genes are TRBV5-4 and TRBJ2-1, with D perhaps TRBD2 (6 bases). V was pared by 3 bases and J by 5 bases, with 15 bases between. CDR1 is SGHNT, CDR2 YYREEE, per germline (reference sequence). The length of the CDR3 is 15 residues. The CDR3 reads CASSSGSPLNNEQFF. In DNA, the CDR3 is TGTGCCAGCAGCTCCGGGAGTCCCCTAAACAATGAGCAGTTCTTC.

The CDR3 sequence is CASSRPRETQYF. CDR3 DNA sequence: TGTGCCAGCAGTCGGCCTAGGGAGACCCAGTACTTC. The chain couples TRBV6-5 to TRBJ2-5, with D unresolved. The CDR3 consists of 12 residues. CDR1 and CDR2 (germline): MNHEY, SVGAGI. The ends were cut back, 5 bases at V and 5 bases at J, with 9 bases in the middle.

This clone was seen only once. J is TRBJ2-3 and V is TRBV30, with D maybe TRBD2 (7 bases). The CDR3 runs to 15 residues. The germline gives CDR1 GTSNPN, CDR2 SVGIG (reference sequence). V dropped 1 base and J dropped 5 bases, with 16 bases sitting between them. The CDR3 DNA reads TGTGCCTGGAGTGCGGGGGCGGGAGAGGTAGATACGCAGTATTTT. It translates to CAWSAGAGEVDTQYF.

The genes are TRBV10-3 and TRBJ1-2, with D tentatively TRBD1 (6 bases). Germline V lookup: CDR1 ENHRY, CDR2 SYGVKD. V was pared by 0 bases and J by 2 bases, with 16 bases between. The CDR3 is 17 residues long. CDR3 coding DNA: TGTGCCATCAGTGAGTCGACTTTAGGGACATCGAACTATGGCTACACCTTC. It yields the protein CAISESTLGTSNYGYTF.

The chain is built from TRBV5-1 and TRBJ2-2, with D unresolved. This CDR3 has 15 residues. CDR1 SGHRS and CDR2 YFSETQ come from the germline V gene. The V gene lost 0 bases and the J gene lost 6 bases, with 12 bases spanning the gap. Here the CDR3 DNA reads TGCGCCAGCAGCTTGGAGTACCTAGGCGCCGGGGAGCTGTTTTTT. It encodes CASSLEYLGAGELFF. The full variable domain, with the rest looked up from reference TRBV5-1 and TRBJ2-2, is KAGVTQTPRYLIKTRGQQVTLSCSPISGHRSVSWYQQTPGQGLQFLFEYFSETQRNKGNFPGRFSGRQFSNSRSEMNVSTLELGDSALYLCASSLEYLGAGELFFGEGSRLTVL.

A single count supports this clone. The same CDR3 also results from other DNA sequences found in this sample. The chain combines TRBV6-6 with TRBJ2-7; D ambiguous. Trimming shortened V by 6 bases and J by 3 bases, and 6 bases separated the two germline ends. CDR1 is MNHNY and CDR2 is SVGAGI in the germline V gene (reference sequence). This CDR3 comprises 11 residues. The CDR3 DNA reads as TGTGCCAGCAGCCAGAACTACGAGCAGTACTTC. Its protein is CASSQNYEQYF.